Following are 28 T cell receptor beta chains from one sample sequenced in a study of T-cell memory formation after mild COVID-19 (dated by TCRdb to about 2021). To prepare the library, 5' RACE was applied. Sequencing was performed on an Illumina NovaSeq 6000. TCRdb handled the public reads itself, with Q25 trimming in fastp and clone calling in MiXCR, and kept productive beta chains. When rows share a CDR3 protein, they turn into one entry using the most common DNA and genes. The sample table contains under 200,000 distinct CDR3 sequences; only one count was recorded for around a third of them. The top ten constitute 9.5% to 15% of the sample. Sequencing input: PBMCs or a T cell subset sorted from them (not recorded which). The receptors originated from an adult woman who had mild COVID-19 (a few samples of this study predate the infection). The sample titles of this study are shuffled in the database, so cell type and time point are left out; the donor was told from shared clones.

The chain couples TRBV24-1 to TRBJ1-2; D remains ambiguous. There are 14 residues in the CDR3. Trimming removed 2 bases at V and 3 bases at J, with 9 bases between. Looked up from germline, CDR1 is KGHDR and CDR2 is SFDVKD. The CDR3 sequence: CATSDSREDYGYTF. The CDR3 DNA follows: TGTGCCACCAGTGATTCCCGGGAGGACTATGGCTACACCTTC.

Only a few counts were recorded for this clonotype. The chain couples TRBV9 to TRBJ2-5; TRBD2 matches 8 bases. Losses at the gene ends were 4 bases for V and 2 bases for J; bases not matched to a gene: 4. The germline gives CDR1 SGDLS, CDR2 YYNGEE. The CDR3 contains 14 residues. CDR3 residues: CASSSKREQETQYF. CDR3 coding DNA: TGTGCCAGCAGCTCCAAGCGGGAGCAAGAGACCCAGTACTTC. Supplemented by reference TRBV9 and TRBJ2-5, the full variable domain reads DSGVTQTPKHLITATGQRVTLRCSPRSGDLSVYWYQQSLDQGLQFLIQYYNGEERAKGNILERFSAQQFPDLHSELNLSSLELGDSALYFCASSSKREQETQYFGPGTRLLVL.

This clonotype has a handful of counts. The CDR3 loop reads CASSQGSAAYSTDTQYF. DNA of the CDR3: TGCGCCAGCAGCCAGGGCTCGGCGGCGTATAGCACAGATACGCAGTATTTT. V usage is TRBV4-3 and J usage is TRBJ2-3, with unresolved D. Germline V gene lookup returns CDR1 LGHNA and CDR2 YSLEER. Between the trimmed V and J ends, which lost 3 bases and 0 bases, there was a span of 16 bases. This CDR3 is 17 amino acids long.

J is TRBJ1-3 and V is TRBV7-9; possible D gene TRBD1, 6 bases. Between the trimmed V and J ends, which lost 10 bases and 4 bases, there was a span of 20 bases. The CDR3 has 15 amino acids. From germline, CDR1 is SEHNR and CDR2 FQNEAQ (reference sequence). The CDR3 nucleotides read TGTGCCACCACTCGTCTGACAGGTGAAGGAAACACCATATATTTT. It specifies CATTRLTGEGNTIYF.

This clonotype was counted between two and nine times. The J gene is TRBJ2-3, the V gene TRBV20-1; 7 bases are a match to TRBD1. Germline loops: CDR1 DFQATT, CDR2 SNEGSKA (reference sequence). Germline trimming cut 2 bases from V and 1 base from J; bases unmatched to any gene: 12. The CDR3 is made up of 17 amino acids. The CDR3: CSARPLQEQGGTDTQYF. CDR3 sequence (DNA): TGCAGTGCTAGACCACTACAAGAGCAGGGGGGCACAGATACGCAGTATTTT.

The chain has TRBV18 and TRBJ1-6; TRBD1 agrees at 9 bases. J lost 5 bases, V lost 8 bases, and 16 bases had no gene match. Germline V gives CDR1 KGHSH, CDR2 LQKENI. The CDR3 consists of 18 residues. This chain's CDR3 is CASRIGQGNRIDNSPLHF. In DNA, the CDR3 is TGTGCCAGCCGAATCGGACAGGGGAATCGGATAGATAATTCACCCCTCCACTTT.

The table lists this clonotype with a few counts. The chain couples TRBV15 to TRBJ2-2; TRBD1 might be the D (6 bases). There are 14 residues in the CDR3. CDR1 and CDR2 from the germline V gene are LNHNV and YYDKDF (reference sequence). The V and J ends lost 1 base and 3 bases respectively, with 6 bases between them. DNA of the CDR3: TGTGCCACCAGCAGAGCAGGGGACACCGGGGAGCTGTTTTTT. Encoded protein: CATSRAGDTGELFF.

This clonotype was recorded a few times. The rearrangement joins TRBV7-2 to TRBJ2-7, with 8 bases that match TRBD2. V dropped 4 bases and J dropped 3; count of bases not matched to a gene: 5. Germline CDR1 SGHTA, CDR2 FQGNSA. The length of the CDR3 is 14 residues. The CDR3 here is CASSSYLAGYEQYF. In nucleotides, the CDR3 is TGTGCCAGCAGCTCCTATCTAGCGGGCTACGAGCAGTACTTC.

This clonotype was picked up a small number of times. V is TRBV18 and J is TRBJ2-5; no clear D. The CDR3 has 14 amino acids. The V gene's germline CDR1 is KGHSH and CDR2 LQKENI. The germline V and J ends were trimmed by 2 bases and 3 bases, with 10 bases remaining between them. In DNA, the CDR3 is TGTGCCAGCTCACCAGGGTGGGGAAAAGAGACCCAGTACTTC. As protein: CASSPGWGKETQYF.

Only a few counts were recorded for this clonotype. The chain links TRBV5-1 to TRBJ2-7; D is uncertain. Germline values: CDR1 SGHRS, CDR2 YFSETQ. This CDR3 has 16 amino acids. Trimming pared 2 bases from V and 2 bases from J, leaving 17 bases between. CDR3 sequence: CASSLRARTGTYEQYF. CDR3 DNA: TGCGCCAGCAGCTTACGGGCAAGGACCGGTACCTACGAGCAGTACTTC. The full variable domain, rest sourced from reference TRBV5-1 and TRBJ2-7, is KAGVTQTPRYLIKTRGQQVTLSCSPISGHRSVSWYQQTPGQGLQFLFEYFSETQRNKGNFPGRFSGRQFSNSRSEMNVSTLELGDSALYLCASSLRARTGTYEQYFGPGTRLTVT.

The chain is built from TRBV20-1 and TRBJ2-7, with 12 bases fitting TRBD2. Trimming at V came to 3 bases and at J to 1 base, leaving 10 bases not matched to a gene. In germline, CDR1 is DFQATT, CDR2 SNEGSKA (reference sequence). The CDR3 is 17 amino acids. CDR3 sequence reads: CSASGLTSGSLSYEQYF. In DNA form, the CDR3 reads TGCAGTGCTAGCGGTCTGACTAGCGGGAGTCTTTCCTACGAGCAGTACTTC.

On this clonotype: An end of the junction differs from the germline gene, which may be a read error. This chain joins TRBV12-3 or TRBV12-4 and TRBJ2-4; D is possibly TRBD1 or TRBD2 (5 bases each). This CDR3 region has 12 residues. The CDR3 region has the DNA TGTGCCAGCAGTGCCCCTCCGGGGCCCCTGGCCTTC. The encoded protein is CASSAPPGPLAF.

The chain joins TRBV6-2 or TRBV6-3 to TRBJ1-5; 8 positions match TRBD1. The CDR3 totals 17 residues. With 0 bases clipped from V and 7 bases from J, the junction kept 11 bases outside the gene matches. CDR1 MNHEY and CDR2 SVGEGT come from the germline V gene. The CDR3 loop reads CASSYSRDRSRAQPQHF. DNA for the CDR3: TGTGCCAGCAGTTACTCCAGGGACAGGAGTAGGGCACAGCCCCAGCATTTT.

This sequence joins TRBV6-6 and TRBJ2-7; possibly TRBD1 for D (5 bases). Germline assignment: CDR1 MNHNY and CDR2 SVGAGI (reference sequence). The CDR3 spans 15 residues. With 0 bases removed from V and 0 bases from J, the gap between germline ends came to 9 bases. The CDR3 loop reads CASSYSGQVSYEQYF. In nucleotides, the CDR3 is TGTGCCAGCAGTTACTCGGGGCAGGTCTCCTACGAGCAGTACTTC.

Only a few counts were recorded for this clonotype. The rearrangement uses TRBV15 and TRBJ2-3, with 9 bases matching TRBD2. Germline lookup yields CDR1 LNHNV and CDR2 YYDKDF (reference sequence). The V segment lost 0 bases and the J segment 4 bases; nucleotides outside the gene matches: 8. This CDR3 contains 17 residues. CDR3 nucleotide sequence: TGTGCCACCAGCAGAGATCGCGGGAGGGCCATGGCAGATACGCAGTATTTT. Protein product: CATSRDRGRAMADTQYF.

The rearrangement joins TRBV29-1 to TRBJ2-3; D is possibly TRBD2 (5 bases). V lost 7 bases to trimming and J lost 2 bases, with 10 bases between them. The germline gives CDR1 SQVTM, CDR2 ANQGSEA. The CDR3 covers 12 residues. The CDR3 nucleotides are TGCAGCGGAGCGGATTTCACAGATACGCAGTATTTT. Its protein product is CSGADFTDTQYF.

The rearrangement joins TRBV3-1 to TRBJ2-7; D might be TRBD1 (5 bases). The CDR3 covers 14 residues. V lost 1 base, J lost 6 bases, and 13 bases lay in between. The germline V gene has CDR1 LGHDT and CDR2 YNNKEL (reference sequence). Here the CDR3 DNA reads TGTGCCAGCAGCCAAGGTAACTTTGGGGCCGAGCAGTACTTC. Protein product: CASSQGNFGAEQYF.

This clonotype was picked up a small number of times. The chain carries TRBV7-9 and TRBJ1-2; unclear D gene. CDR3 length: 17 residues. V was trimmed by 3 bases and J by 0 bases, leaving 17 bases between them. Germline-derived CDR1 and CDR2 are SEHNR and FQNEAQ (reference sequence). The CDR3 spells CASSFQLEDASNYGYTF. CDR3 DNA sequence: TGTGCCAGCAGCTTCCAGCTAGAGGACGCTTCTAACTATGGCTACACCTTC.

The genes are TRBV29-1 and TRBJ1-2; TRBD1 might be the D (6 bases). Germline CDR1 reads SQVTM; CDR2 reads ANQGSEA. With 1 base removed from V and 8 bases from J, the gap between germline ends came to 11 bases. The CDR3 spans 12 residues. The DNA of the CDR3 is TGCAGCGTTGAAGCCCCGGACAGAGGCTACACCTTC. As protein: CSVEAPDRGYTF.

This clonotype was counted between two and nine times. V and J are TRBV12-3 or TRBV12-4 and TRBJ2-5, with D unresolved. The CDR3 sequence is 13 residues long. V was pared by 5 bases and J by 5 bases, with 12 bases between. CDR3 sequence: CASSNQYPETQYF. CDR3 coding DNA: TGTGCCAGCAGTAACCAGTATCCGGAGACCCAGTACTTC.

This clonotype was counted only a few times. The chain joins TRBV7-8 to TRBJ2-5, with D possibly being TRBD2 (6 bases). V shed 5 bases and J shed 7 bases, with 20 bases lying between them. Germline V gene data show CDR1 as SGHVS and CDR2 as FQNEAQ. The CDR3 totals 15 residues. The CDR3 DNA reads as TGTGCCAGCAGCCCCGAAGCGGGCGGACGGGGGACCCAGTACTTC. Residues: CASSPEAGGRGTQYF.

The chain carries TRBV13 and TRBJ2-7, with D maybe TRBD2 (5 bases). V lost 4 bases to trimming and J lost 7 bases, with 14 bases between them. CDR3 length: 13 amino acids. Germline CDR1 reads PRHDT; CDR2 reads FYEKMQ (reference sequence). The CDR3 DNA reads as TGTGCCAGCAGCTCCCGGACTGGAAGAGAGCAGTACTTC. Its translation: CASSSRTGREQYF.

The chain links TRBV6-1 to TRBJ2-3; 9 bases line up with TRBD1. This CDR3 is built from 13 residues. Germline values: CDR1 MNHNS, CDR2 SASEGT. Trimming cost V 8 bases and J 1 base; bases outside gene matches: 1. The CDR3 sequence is CASRDRGTDTQYF. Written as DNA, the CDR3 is TGTGCCAGCCGGGACAGGGGCACAGATACGCAGTATTTT.

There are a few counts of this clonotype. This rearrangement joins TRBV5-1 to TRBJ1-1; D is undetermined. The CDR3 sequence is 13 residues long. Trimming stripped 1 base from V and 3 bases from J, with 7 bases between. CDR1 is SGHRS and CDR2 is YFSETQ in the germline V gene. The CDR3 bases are TGCGCCAGCAGCTTGATCCAAGACACTGAAGCTTTCTTT. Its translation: CASSLIQDTEAFF.

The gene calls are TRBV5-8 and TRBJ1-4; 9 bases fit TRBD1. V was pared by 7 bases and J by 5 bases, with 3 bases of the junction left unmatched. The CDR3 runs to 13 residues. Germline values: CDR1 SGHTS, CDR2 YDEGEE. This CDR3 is CASRDRDNEKLFF. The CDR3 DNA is TGTGCCAGCCGGGACAGGGACAATGAAAAACTGTTTTTT.

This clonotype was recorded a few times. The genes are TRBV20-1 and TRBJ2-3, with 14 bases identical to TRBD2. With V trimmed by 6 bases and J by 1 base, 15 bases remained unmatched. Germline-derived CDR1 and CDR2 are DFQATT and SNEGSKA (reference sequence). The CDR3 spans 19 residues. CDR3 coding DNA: TGCAGTGCCCGACTAGCGGGAGGGCCCGCACCTCCTCGCACAGATACGCAGTATTTT. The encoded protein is CSARLAGGPAPPRTDTQYF.

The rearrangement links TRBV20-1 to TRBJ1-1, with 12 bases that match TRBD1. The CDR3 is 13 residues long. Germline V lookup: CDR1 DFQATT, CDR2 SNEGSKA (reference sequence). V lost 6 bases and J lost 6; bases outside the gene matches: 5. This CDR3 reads CSAIRDRGPEAFF. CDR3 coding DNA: TGCAGTGCAATCCGGGACAGGGGGCCTGAAGCTTTCTTT.

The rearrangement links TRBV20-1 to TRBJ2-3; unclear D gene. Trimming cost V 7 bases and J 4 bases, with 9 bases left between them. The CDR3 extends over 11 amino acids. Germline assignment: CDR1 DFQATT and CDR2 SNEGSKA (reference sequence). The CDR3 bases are TGCAGTGGGCAGGTGTCAGATACGCAGTATTTT. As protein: CSGQVSDTQYF.